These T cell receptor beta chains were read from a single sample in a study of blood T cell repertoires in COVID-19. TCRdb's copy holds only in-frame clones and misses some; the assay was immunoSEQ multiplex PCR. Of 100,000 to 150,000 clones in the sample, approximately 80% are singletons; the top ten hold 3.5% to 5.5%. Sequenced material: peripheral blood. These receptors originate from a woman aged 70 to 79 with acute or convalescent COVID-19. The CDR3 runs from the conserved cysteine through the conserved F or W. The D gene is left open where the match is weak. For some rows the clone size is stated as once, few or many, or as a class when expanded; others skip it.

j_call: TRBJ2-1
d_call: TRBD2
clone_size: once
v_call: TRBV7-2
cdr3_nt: TGTGCCAGCAGCTTAATGAGCGGGGGCCACAGCTCCTACAATGAGCAGTTCTTC
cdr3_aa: CASSLMSGGHSSYNEQFF

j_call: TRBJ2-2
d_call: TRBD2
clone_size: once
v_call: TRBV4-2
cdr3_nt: TGTGCCAGCAGCCAAGACGCGGGGGGCGGGATTGTGGGGGAGCTGTTTTTT
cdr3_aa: CASSQDAGGGIVGELFF

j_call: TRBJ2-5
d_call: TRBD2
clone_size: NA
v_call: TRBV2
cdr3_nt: TGTGCCAGCAGCGGCGGGGGGGGCGCCGAGACCCAGTACTTC
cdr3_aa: CASSGGGGAETQYF

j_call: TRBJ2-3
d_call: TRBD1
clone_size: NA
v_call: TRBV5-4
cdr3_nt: TGTGCCAGCAGCTTGGCGGGACAGGGGGGGTTGTCGCAGTATTTT
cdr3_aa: CASSLAGQGGLSQYF

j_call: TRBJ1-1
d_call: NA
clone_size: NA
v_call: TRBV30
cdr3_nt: TGTGCCTGGAGGCCTTGGGACAAAAACACTGAAGCTTTCTTT
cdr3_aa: CAWRPWDKNTEAFF

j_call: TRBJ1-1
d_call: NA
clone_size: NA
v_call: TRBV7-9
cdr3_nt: TGTGCCAGCAGCTATACCGGGACTGAAATTTACGAAGCTTTCTTT
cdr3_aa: CASSYTGTEIYEAFF

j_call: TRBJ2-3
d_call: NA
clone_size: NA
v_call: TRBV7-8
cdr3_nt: TGTGCCAGCAGCGGGACCAGGGGTACGCAGTATTTT
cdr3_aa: CASSGTRGTQYF

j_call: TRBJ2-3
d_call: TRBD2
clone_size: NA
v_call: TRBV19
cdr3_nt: TGTGCCAGTAGTATAGTTGGGACTAGCGGGGCTGAAGATACGCAGTATTTT
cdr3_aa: CASSIVGTSGAEDTQYF

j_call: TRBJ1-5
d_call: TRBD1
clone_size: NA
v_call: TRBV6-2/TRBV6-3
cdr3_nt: TGTGCCAGCAGTGTTACAGGGGGGAATCAGCCCCAGCATTTT
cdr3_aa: CASSVTGGNQPQHF

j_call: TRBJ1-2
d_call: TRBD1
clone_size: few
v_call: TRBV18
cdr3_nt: TGTGCCAGCGCGGACAGGGGGCACTATGGCTACACCTTC
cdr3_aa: CASADRGHYGYTF

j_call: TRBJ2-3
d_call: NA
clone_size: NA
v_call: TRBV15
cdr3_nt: TGTGCCACCAGCAGAGACCGACAGCACACAGATACGCAGTATTTT
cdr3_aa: CATSRDRQHTDTQYF

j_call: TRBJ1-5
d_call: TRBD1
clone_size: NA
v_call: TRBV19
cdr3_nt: TGTGCCAGTAGTATCGAACAGGGGTTAAGTCAGCCCCAGCATTTT
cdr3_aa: CASSIEQGLSQPQHF

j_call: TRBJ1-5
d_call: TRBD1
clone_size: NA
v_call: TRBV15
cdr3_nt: TGTGCCACCAGCAGGGGGACAGGTAGGTCGGCAGTGAATCAGCCCCAGCATTTT
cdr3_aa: CATSRGTGRSAVNQPQHF

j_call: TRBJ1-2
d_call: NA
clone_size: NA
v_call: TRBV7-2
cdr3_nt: TGTGCCAGCAGCTCTACAGGATCCTATGGCTACACCTTC
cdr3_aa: CASSSTGSYGYTF

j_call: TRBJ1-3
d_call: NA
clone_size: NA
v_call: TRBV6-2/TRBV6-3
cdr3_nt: TGTGCCAGCAGTTACGGAGGTCTCTCTGGAAACACCATATATTTT
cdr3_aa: CASSYGGLSGNTIYF

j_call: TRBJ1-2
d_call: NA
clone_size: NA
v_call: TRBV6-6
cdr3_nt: TGTGCCAGCAGTTACTCGAACGGGGTGGGCTACACCTTC
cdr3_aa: CASSYSNGVGYTF

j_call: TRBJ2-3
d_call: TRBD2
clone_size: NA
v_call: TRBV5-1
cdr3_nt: TGCGCCAGCAGCTTGGGGGTAGCGGGCGCAGATACGCAGTATTTT
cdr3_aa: CASSLGVAGADTQYF

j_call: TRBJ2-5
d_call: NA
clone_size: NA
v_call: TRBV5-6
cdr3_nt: TGTGCCAGCAGCTTAGTAGAACAAGAGACCCAGTACTTC
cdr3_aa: CASSLVEQETQYF

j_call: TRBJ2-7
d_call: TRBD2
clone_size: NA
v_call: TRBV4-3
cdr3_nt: TGCGCCAGCAGCCAAGGGCCCAAAGCGGGAGAGCAGTACTTC
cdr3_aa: CASSQGPKAGEQYF

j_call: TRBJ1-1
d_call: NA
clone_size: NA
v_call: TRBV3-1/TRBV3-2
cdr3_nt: TGTGCCAGCGGCGGGGGTGGTACTGAAGCTTTCTTT
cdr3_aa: CASGGGGTEAFF

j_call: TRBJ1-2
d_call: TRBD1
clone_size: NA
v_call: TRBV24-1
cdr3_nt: TGTGCCACCAGTGATTCGACAGGGGTTGGCTACACCTTC
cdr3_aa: CATSDSTGVGYTF

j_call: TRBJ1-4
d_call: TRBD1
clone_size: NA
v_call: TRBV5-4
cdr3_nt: TGTGCCAGCAGCGGGGGACAGGGCAGGACTAATGAAAAACTGTTTTTT
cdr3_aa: CASSGGQGRTNEKLFF

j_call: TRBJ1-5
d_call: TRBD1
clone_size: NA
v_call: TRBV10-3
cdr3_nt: TGTGCCATCAGTCAGACAGGGAACAGGCAGCCCCAGCATTTT
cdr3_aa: CAISQTGNRQPQHF

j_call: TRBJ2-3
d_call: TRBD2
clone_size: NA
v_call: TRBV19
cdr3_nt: TGTGCCAGTAGTGGTAGTCGGGGGGGCCCCACAGATACGCAGTATTTT
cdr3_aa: CASSGSRGGPTDTQYF

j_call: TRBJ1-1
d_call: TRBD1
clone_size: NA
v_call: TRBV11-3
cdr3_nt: TGTGCCAGCAGCCTCCAGGGGGCTTCTGAAGCTTTCTTT
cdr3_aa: CASSLQGASEAFF

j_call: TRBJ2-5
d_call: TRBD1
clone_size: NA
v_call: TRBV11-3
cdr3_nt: TGTGCCAGCAGCGACAATGCCCGGGACAGCGTAACCCAGTACTTC
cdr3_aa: CASSDNARDSVTQYF

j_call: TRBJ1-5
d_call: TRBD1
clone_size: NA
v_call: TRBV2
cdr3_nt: TGTGCCAGCAGGCCCACAGGGGGCAGTCAGCCCCAGCATTTT
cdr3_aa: CASRPTGGSQPQHF

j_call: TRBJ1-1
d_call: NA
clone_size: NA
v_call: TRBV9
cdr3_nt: TGTGCCAGCAGCGTAGAGGAGCACACTGAAGCTTTCTTT
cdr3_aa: CASSVEEHTEAFF

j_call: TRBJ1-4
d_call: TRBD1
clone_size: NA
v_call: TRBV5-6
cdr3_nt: TGTGCCAGCAGCCTCCGGGACAGGGGATCTGAAAAACTGTTTTTT
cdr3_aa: CASSLRDRGSEKLFF

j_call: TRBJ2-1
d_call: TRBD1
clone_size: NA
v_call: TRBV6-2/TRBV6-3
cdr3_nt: TGTGCCAGCAGTTACTCGAAGGGACAGGAGTACAATGAGCAGTTCTTC
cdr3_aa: CASSYSKGQEYNEQFF

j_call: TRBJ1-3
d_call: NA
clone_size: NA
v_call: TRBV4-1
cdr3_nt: TGCGCCAGCAGCCAAGACTTGGCTGGACTGCTATATTTT
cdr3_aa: CASSQDLAGLLYF

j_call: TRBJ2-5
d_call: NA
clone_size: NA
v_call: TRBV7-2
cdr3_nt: TGTGCCAGCAGCTTATGGAACAGCGGCATCCAAGAGACCCAGTACTTC
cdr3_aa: CASSLWNSGIQETQYF

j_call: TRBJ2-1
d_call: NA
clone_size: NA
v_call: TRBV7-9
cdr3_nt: TGTGCCAGCAGCTTCAGGGGTGGTTACAATGAGCAGTTCTTC
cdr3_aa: CASSFRGGYNEQFF

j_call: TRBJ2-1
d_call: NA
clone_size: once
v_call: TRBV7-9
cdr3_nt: TGTGCCAGCAGCTCCCCCCTCGACGGGAGCTCCTACAATGAGCAGTTCTTC
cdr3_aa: CASSSPLDGSSYNEQFF

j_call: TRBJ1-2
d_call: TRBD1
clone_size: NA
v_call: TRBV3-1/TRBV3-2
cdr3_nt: TGTGCCAGCAGCCGATCCGGGACAGGGCATGGCTACACCTTC
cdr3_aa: CASSRSGTGHGYTF

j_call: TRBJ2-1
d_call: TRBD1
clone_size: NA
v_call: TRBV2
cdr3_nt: TGTGCCAGCAGGCCCGGGACAGGGAACCCTGAGCAGTTCTTC
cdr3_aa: CASRPGTGNPEQFF

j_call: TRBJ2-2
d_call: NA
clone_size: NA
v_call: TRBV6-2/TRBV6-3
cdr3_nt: TGTGCCAGCAGTTTCGGGATCACGAACACCGGGGAGCTGTTTTTT
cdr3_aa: CASSFGITNTGELFF

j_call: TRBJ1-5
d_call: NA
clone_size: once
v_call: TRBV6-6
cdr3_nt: TGTGCCAGCAGTCTACAGGTTTGGGACAATCAGCCCCAGCATTTT
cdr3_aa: CASSLQVWDNQPQHF

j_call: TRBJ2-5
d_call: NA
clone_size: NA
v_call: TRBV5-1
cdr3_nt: TGCGCCAGCAGCTCCGATCGCTTGTTGCGTCAAGAGACCCAGTACTTC
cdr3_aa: CASSSDRLLRQETQYF

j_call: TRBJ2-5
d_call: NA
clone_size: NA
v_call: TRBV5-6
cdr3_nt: TGTGCCAGCAGCTTGGTGCGGGGGCGCGGGGAGACCCAGTACTTC
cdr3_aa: CASSLVRGRGETQYF

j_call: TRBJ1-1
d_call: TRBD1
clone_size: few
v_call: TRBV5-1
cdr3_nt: TGCGCCAGCAGCACCGGGACAGGGACTGAAGCTTTCTTT
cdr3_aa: CASSTGTGTEAFF

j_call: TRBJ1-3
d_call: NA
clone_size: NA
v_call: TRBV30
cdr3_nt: TGTGCCTGGAGCCGGGGCTCTGGAAACACCATATATTTT
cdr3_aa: CAWSRGSGNTIYF

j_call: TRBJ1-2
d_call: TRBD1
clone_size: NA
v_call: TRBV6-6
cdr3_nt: TGTGCCAGCAGTTACTCCGGACAGGGTGGGGATGGCTACACCTTC
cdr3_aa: CASSYSGQGGDGYTF

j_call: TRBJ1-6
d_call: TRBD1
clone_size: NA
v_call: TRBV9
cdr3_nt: TGTGCCAGCAGCTTAACAGGGGTGAAGTCCTATAATTCACCCCTCCACTTT
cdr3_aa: CASSLTGVKSYNSPLHF

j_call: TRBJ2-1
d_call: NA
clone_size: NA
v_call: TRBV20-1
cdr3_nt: TGCAGTGCTAGAGATCTCCATGAGCAGTTCTTC
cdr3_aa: CSARDLHEQFF

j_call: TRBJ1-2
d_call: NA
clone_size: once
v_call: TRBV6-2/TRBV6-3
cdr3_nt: TGTGCCAGCAGCACGAGATATTATGGCTACACCTTC
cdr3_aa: CASSTRYYGYTF

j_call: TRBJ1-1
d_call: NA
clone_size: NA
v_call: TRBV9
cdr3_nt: TGTGCCAGCAGCGTAGGCGGAGGGGCCGCCACTGAAGCTTTCTTT
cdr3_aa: CASSVGGGAATEAFF

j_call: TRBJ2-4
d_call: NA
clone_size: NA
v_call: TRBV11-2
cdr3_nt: TGTGCCAGCAGCACCCTCGGGGGGCACTTAGCCAAAAACATTCAGTACTTC
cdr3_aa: CASSTLGGHLAKNIQYF

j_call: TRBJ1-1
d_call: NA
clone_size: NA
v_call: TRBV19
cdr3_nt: TGTGCCAGTAGTATCGCGGGCAGATTGGGATATACTGAAGCTTTCTTT
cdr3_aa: CASSIAGRLGYTEAFF

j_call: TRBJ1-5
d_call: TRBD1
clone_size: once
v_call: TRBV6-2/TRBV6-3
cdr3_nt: TGTGCCAGCAGTTACTCGAGGGGGCTTGGCAATCAGCCCCAGCATTTT
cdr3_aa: CASSYSRGLGNQPQHF

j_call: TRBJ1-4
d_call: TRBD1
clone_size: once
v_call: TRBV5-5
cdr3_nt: TGTGCCAGCAGCGTAGGGACAGTTGCAACTAATGAAAAACTGTTTTTT
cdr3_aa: CASSVGTVATNEKLFF

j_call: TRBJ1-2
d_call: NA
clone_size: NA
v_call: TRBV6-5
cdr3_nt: TGTGCCAGCAGTCCTGATCTAGGGAGGAACTATGGCTACACCTTC
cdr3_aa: CASSPDLGRNYGYTF

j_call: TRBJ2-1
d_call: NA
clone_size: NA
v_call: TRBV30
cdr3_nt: TGTGCCTGGAGTGTACGGGGGATTACGTCCTACAATGAGCAGTTCTTC
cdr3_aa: CAWSVRGITSYNEQFF